This T cell receptor beta chain was found in a study of blood T cell repertoires in COVID-19. Overall study: PBMCs, B-cell-depleted T cells, or T cells provided the cDNA or gDNA that made up the material.

Some clones are missing from TCRdb's copy, which holds only in-frame ones; the method was immunoSEQ multiplex PCR. The table shows 15,000 to 17,000 clones, with about 81% occurring only once. The CDR3 loop spans 14 amino acids. Deletions cut 4 bases from V and 4 bases from J, with 14 bases between. Per the germline V gene, CDR1 is LGHDT and CDR2 is YNNKEL (reference sequence). V gene TRBV3-1 (or the pseudogene TRBV3-2) combines with J gene TRBJ2-7; tentatively, D is TRBD2 (6 bases). This TCR was recovered from a man older than 75 with active or convalescent COVID-19. Material for sequencing was peripheral blood. The DNA for the CDR3 is TGTGCCAGCAGCCTAGGGCGGGGATGGTACGAGCAGTACTTC. Protein product: CASSLGRGWYEQYF.